This T cell receptor (beta chain) was sequenced for a study of blood T cell repertoires in COVID-19. Produced via immunoSEQ multiplex PCR; TCRdb's table is partial and in-frame only. The profile shows a few hundred thousand clones, about 91% of them singletons. V lost 1 base and J lost 4, with 7 bases in between. Germline V gene data show CDR1 as SGHVS and CDR2 as FNYEAQ. This CDR3 is built from 13 residues. Sequenced sample: PBMCs or T cells enriched from blood (not recorded which). The receptor comes from a woman aged 35 to 49 with acute COVID-19. V gene TRBV7-6 combines with J gene TRBJ1-2; perhaps TRBD1 as D (6 bases). The CDR3: CASSLGTAYGYTF. The CDR3, as DNA: TGTGCCAGCAGCTTAGGGACAGCCTATGGCTACACCTTC.